The source of this TCR beta chain is a study of blood T cells in healthy people across ages. V lost 7 bases, J lost 4 bases, and 17 bases lay in between. The V gene's germline CDR1 is MNHEY and CDR2 SMNVEV (reference sequence). The CDR3 is 15 amino acids. Alongside a J-beta primer mix, a sample-barcoded 5' primer served in a second PCR lasting about 7 to 12 cycles. MiXCR, run by TCRdb on the 5' RACE reads, gives a single entry per CDR3 protein. This sample has approximately 790,000 distinct CDR3 sequences, with about 62% found just once. Sequenced: blood. This receptor was taken from a man aged 25-45 years in good health. The J gene is TRBJ2-1, the V gene TRBV27, with D maybe TRBD2 (6 bases). The CDR3 bases are TGTGCCAGCATGGACGAGCCTAGCGCTTACAATGAGCAGTTCTTC. It specifies CASMDEPSAYNEQFF.